Shown below are 20 T cell receptor beta chains from a single sample sequenced in a study of T cell changes during pregnancy in multiple sclerosis. Sequencing was performed with immunoSEQ multiplex PCR; in TCRdb, only in-frame clones are kept and a portion is missing. The table records tens of thousands of clones, approximately 95% of them present only once. The sequencing used CD4+ T cells from peripheral blood mononuclear cells, collected after pregnancy. These receptors came from a female donor with multiple sclerosis, enrolled in a pregnancy study.

The CDR3 loop reads CASRPLSAGTPYEQYF. CDR3 sequence (DNA): TGTGCCAGCAGACCGCTCTCGGCAGGGACTCCCTACGAGCAGTACTTC. This chain joins TRBV27 and TRBJ2-7, with D perhaps TRBD2 (6 bases). Trimming took off 6 bases at V and 2 bases at J, with 20 bases between the two ends. Germline V gene data show CDR1 as MNHEY and CDR2 as SMNVEV (reference sequence). This CDR3 is built from 16 residues.

The J gene is TRBJ2-1, the V gene TRBV18; a possible D gene is TRBD2 (6 bases). The germline V gene encodes CDR1 KGHSH and CDR2 LQKENI. Between the trimmed V and J ends, which lost 2 bases and 13 bases, there was a span of 15 bases. This CDR3 has 13 amino acids. The CDR3 spells CASSPIEAGSQFF. Written as DNA, the CDR3 is TGTGCCAGCTCACCAATAGAAGCGGGTAGTCAGTTCTTC.

V and J are TRBV7-9 and TRBJ2-7; D perhaps matches TRBD2 (6 bases). This CDR3 is 13 amino acids long. Deletions cut 5 bases from V and 6 bases from J, with 14 bases between. Per germline, CDR1 SEHNR and CDR2 FQNEAQ (reference sequence). The CDR3 DNA reads as TGTGCCAGCAGCCAACCCGCGGGGCCCGAGCAGTACTTC. This sequence encodes CASSQPAGPEQYF.

V and J are TRBV29-1 and TRBJ2-4; possible D gene TRBD1, 6 bases. The ends were cut back, 6 bases at V and 1 base at J, with 10 bases in the middle. This CDR3 has 13 amino acids. Per the germline V gene, CDR1 is SQVTM and CDR2 is ANQGSEA. CDR3 protein: CSVNDRAKNIQYF. The CDR3 DNA reads TGCAGCGTGAATGACAGGGCCAAAAACATTCAGTACTTC. The full variable domain, its missing parts supplied by reference TRBV29-1 and TRBJ2-4, is SAVISQKPSRDICQRGTSLTIQCQVDSQVTMMFWYRQQPGQSLTLIATANQGSEATYESGFVIDKFPISRPNLTFSTLTVSNMSPEDSSIYLCSVNDRAKNIQYFGAGTRLSVL.

The CDR3 DNA follows: TGTGCCAGCAGCTTGTCGGGTAGCGGGCTTCCCTACGAGCAGTACTTC. It codes for CASSLSGSGLPYEQYF. V usage is TRBV5-6 and J usage is TRBJ2-7, with 7 positions matching TRBD2. The CDR3 runs to 16 residues. Germline V gene sequence: CDR1 SGHDT, CDR2 YYEEEE. The V and J ends lost 1 base and 2 bases, in that order; junction bases with no gene match: 9.

The rearrangement links TRBV5-6 to TRBJ1-5; D is unclear. Germline CDR1 is SGHDT and CDR2 is YYEEEE. The CDR3 length is 13 residues. Trimming took off 3 bases at V and 4 bases at J, with 8 bases between the two ends. CDR3 nucleotides: TGTGCCAGCAGCTCTGCGCCAAATCAGCCCCAGCATTTT. It yields the protein CASSSAPNQPQHF.

This chain connects TRBV7-2 to TRBJ2-1; D not certain. The V gene's germline CDR1 is SGHTA and CDR2 FQGNSA. Deletions cut 3 bases from V and 3 bases from J, with 15 bases between. The CDR3 spans 16 residues. The CDR3 nucleotides read TGTGCCAGCAGCTTGAGCCGTAGTCTCTTCTACAATGAGCAGTTCTTC. Translated: CASSLSRSLFYNEQFF. Variable domain in full (rest from reference TRBV7-2 and TRBJ2-1): GAGVSQSPSNKVTEKGKDVELRCDPISGHTALYWYRQSLGQGLEFLIYFQGNSAPDKSGLPSDRFSAERTGGSVSTLTIQRTQQEDSAVYLCASSLSRSLFYNEQFFGPGTRLTVL.

The rearrangement joins TRBV29-1 to TRBJ2-3, with TRBD2 identical over 7 bases. The trim removed 6 bases at V and 2 bases at J, leaving 11 bases unmatched. Germline V gives CDR1 SQVTM, CDR2 ANQGSEA. The CDR3 sequence is 15 residues long. The CDR3 here is CSVTPPGGYTDTQYF. CDR3 bases: TGCAGCGTGACCCCCCCGGGAGGATACACAGATACGCAGTATTTT.

The rearrangement links TRBV27 to TRBJ1-5; 9 nucleotides match TRBD1. Germline V lookup: CDR1 MNHEY, CDR2 SMNVEV (reference sequence). After removal of 6 bases from V and 2 bases from J, the junction contained 11 bases not matched to a gene. The CDR3 totals 17 residues. The CDR3 reads CASRDDRDRVGNQPQHF. In nucleotides, the CDR3 is TGTGCCAGCAGGGACGACCGGGACAGGGTGGGCAATCAGCCCCAGCATTTT.

J is TRBJ2-7 and V is TRBV7-9; TRBD2 matches at 12 bases. Germline V CDR1 and CDR2: SEHNR, FQNEAQ (reference sequence). With V trimmed by 5 bases and J by 3 bases, 5 bases remained unmatched. This CDR3 is built from 15 residues. The CDR3 DNA reads as TGTGCCAGCAGCCCCCGGACTAGCGGGAACTACGAGCAGTACTTC. It codes for CASSPRTSGNYEQYF. Filled out from reference TRBV7-9 and TRBJ2-7, the complete variable domain reads DTGVSQNPRHKITKRGQNVTFRCDPISEHNRLYWYRQTLGQGPEFLTYFQNEAQLEKSRLLSDRFSAERPKGSFSTLEIQRTEQGDSAMYLCASSPRTSGNYEQYFGPGTRLTVT.

This sequence joins TRBV7-2 and TRBJ2-7, with TRBD2 matching 9 bases. With V trimmed by 5 bases and J by 3 bases, 11 bases remained unmatched. The CDR3 sequence is 16 residues long. The germline CDR1 and CDR2 sequences are SGHTA and FQGNSA. CDR3 nucleotide sequence: TGTGCCAGCAGCCACTCTGTAGCGGGGGTGAACTACGAGCAGTACTTC. This translates into CASSHSVAGVNYEQYF.

The chain carries TRBV7-2 and TRBJ1-2; TRBD1 matches at 7 bases. Germline V lookup: CDR1 SGHTA, CDR2 FQGNSA. This CDR3 contains 19 residues. J gave up 0 bases and V 1 base, and 14 bases lay outside the gene matches. The DNA of the CDR3 is TGTGCCAGCAGCTTAGTACTTCCGAGGACAGGCCCCTCTAACTATGGCTACACCTTC. Protein product: CASSLVLPRTGPSNYGYTF. The variable domain in full, with the rest retrieved from reference TRBV7-2 and TRBJ1-2, is GAGVSQSPSNKVTEKGKDVELRCDPISGHTALYWYRQSLGQGLEFLIYFQGNSAPDKSGLPSDRFSAERTGGSVSTLTIQRTQQEDSAVYLCASSLVLPRTGPSNYGYTFGSGTRLTVV.

The chain couples TRBV19 to TRBJ2-1, with D unresolved. There are 15 residues in the CDR3. Germline CDR1 is LNHDA and CDR2 is SQIVND (reference sequence). The V end lost 3 bases, the J end lost 2 bases, and 11 bases lay between the germline ends. In DNA, the CDR3 is TGTGCCAGTAGTATCGACGGTACAGCCTACAATGAGCAGTTCTTC. Its protein is CASSIDGTAYNEQFF. Together with reference TRBV19 and TRBJ2-1, the CDR3 gives the full variable domain: DGGITQSPKYLFRKEGQNVTLSCEQNLNHDAMYWYRQDPGQGLRLIYYSQIVNDFQKGDIAEGYSVSREKKESFPLTVTSAQKNPTAFYLCASSIDGTAYNEQFFGPGTRLTVL.

The rearrangement links TRBV7-9 to TRBJ1-5; D unclear. CDR1 is SEHNR and CDR2 is FQNEAQ in the germline V gene (reference sequence). The CDR3 consists of 12 residues. V was cut by 2 bases and J by 7 bases, with 6 bases left in between. The CDR3 spells CASSLRGQPQHF. In DNA form, the CDR3 reads TGTGCCAGCAGCTTAAGAGGCCAGCCCCAGCATTTT.

This clone was seen just once. This chain uses TRBV28 with TRBJ2-1; D unresolved. V was shortened by 6 bases and J by 9 bases, with 18 bases between the two germline ends. Looked up from germline, CDR1 is MDHEN and CDR2 is SYDVKM. The CDR3 spans 14 residues. The CDR3: CASSAPPNGPEQFF. In DNA, the CDR3 is TGTGCCAGCAGCGCCCCCCCGAATGGGCCTGAGCAGTTCTTC. Filled out from reference TRBV28 and TRBJ2-1, the complete variable domain reads DVKVTQSSRYLVKRTGEKVFLECVQDMDHENMFWYRQDPGLGLRLIYFSYDVKMKEKGDIPEGYSVSREKKERFSLILESASTNQTSMYLCASSAPPNGPEQFFGPGTRLTVL.

The CDR3, as DNA: TGTGCCAGCAGGCCCGGGACAGCAGCCTACGAGCAGTACTTC. Amino acids: CASRPGTAAYEQYF. The chain uses TRBV6-5 and TRBJ2-7; 7 bases fit TRBD1. The CDR3 is 14 amino acids. V was clipped by 6 bases and J by 2 bases; unmatched bases: 7. Germline V gene data show CDR1 as MNHEY and CDR2 as SVGAGI.

The rearrangement joins TRBV6-5 to TRBJ2-1; D possibly corresponds to TRBD2 (6 bases). The CDR3 runs to 15 residues. Germline loops: CDR1 MNHEY, CDR2 SVGAGI. Trimming left V 2 bases short and J 4 bases short, with 12 bases between. CDR3: CASSYGLLGYNEQFF. CDR3 nucleotide sequence: TGTGCCAGCAGTTACGGACTACTGGGGTACAATGAGCAGTTCTTC.

The genes are TRBV5-4 and TRBJ1-2, with unresolved D. This CDR3 region has 14 residues. In germline, CDR1 is SGHNT, CDR2 YYREEE (reference sequence). V dropped 2 bases and J dropped 2 bases, with 10 bases sitting between them. The CDR3 here is CASSFGRENYGYTF. As DNA, the CDR3 is TGTGCCAGCAGCTTCGGACGGGAGAACTATGGCTACACCTTC.

The chain has TRBV28 and TRBJ2-2; 12 nucleotides line up with TRBD2. There are 15 residues in the CDR3. V lost 7 bases and J lost 7; bases outside the gene matches: 7. The germline V gene has CDR1 MDHEN and CDR2 SYDVKM. The CDR3 reads CASKTSGRVVGELFF. In nucleotides, the CDR3 is TGTGCCAGCAAGACTAGCGGGAGAGTAGTCGGGGAGCTGTTTTTT.

This chain connects TRBV6-1 to TRBJ2-3; D possibly corresponds to TRBD2 (5 bases). The CDR3 is 15 amino acids. V lost 2 bases to trimming and J lost 2 bases, with 11 bases between them. From germline, CDR1 is MNHNS and CDR2 SASEGT. The DNA of the CDR3 is TGTGCCAGCAGTGAATCTGGACTCCACACAGATACGCAGTATTTT. This codes for CASSESGLHTDTQYF.